The clone carrying this T cell receptor beta chain was picked up a small number of times. Its antigen is undetermined. The sample belongs to a study of T-cell memory formation after mild COVID-19. In the study overall: There were largely donor-specific TCR clusters. Study-wide points: Among CD4+ contracting clones, most were CM and EM, and CD8+ ones EMRA. Day 15 to 85 contracting clones showed balanced CD4/CD8; later expanders leaned CD4+. That cross-reactive memory joined was suggested by some responding clones appearing in pre-infection memory.

One entry per CDR3 protein, called by TCRdb with MiXCR from the 5' RACE reads. Of 150,000 to 200,000 distinct CDR3 sequences in the sample, roughly a third were seen once. The CDR3 spans 17 residues. Germline trimming cut 4 bases from V and 6 bases from J; bases unmatched to any gene: 11. The germline V gene encodes CDR1 LGHNA and CDR2 YSLEER. The sequencing sample was made of PBMCs or a T cell subset sorted from them (not recorded which). This TCR was recovered from an adult woman who had mild COVID-19 (a few samples of this study predate the infection). Cell type and time point are not known. This chain links TRBV4-3 with TRBJ2-1, with 11 bases aligning to TRBD2. This chain's CDR3 is CASSLDRLAGGGNEQFF. CDR3 DNA: TGCGCCAGCAGCCTAGATCGATTAGCGGGAGGGGGCAATGAGCAGTTCTTC.